The 3 T cell receptor beta chains listed next were all sequenced from one sample in a study of breast tumors, draining lymph nodes, adjacent tissues. Each CDR3 protein gets one entry after TCRdb re-called the multiplex PCR reads with MiXCR. The sample consists of around 170,000 distinct CDR3 sequences, 25% to 40% of them appearing once. Breast cancer patients provided tissue from their axillary draining lymph nodes. Specimen: axillary lymph node tissue. The receptors stem from a female donor with breast cancer. Some clones in this sample may be carry-over from other donors' samples.

Details on this clonotype: A much bigger clone sits one base away, suggesting this may be a read error. The chain carries TRBV19 and TRBJ2-3; 12 bases match TRBD2. Unmatched junction bases numbered 9, after V lost 4 bases and J lost 4 bases. This CDR3 has 17 amino acids. Germline CDR1 reads LNHDA; CDR2 reads SQIVND (reference sequence). CDR3 nucleotides: TGTGCCAGTAGTACTGCGACTAGCGGGAGATTGGCAGATACGCAGTATTTT. This gives the protein CASSTATSGRLADTQYF.

This clonotype was observed many times. V and J are TRBV6-1 and TRBJ2-7; TRBD2 agrees at 7 bases. The ends lost 5 bases at V and 5 bases at J; junction bases unmatched: 9. The CDR3 sequence is 14 residues long. CDR1 MNHNS and CDR2 SASEGT come from the germline V gene. CDR3 in DNA: TGTGCCAGCAGTTTACGGGAGGTTAAGGACGAGCAGTACTTC. This encodes CASSLREVKDEQYF.

This clonotype was detected ten times or more. The V call is TRBV2, the J call TRBJ1-6; 7 bases are shared with TRBD1. Germline CDR1 and CDR2: SNHLY and FYNNEI. The ends lost 6 bases at V and 6 bases at J; junction bases unmatched: 8. The CDR3 length is 15 residues. The CDR3 loop reads CASRGYRGPNSPLHF. CDR3 nucleotides: TGTGCCAGCAGAGGCTACAGGGGCCCTAATTCACCCCTCCACTTT.